The T cell receptor beta chain under discussion was sequenced for a study of graft-versus-host responses after intestinal transplantation. Measured with immunoSEQ multiplex PCR; TCRdb has only the in-frame clones, and not every one. The table has tens of thousands of clones, about four fifths seen once. Comment on this clone: What it binds is not known.

Germline CDR1 and CDR2: SNHLY and FYNNEI. J lost 9 bases, V lost 7 bases, and 10 bases had no gene match. The CDR3 totals 14 residues. This TCR came from a human donor who received an intestinal transplant. Here the sequenced sample was unstimulated CD4+ T cells sorted from spleen or lymph node cells, taken before intestinal transplant. The J gene is TRBJ2-5, the V gene TRBV2, with 11 bases lining up with TRBD1. The CDR3 sequence is CASTISRGQGAQYF. The CDR3 coding sequence is TGTGCCAGCACTATAAGTCGGGGACAGGGGGCCCAGTACTTC.